The table lists the clone carrying this T cell receptor beta chain with many counts. The CDR3 end is not reached by the read, which stops 3 residues before it; the germline J gene fills it in. Deletions cut 2 bases from V and 6 bases from J, with 4 bases between. This CDR3 is 12 amino acids long. Germline V gene sequence: CDR1 MNHEY, CDR2 SVGEGT. This sample is part of a study of T cell clonality in common variable immunodeficiency. Profiling relied on immunoSEQ multiplex PCR, and the TCRdb table lists in-frame clones only, not all of them. Sampling found around 47,000 clones, none seen once. The sequenced sample consisted of peripheral blood mononuclear cells. This clonotype originated in a person aged 18 to 69 in good health. The V call is TRBV6-2 or TRBV6-3, the J call TRBJ2-2; D is unclear. The part of the CDR3 DNA that was read is TGTGCCAGCAGTTACGTATCCGGGGAG. Its protein product is CASSYVSGE. The CDR3, in full, reads CASSYVSGELFF.